This T cell receptor beta chain was documented in a study of CD8+CD57+ T cells in acquired aplastic anemia. Germline V gene sequence: CDR1 SQVTM, CDR2 ANQGSEA. CDR3 size: 13 residues. Concerning this clonotype: One end of the junction is discordant with germline, which a read error may explain.

The template for TCR beta VDJ and CDR3 sequence profiling was genomic DNA. TCRdb processed the reads anew with MiXCR; each CDR3 protein has one entry. The table lists fewer than 250,000 distinct CDR3 sequences, around half of them singletons. Sequencing was performed on sorted CD4+, CD8+, or CD8+CD57+ T cells (not recorded which) from PBMCs. This receptor was identified in a human donor in good health, serving as a control. This chain links TRBV29-1 with TRBJ1-1, with D perhaps matching TRBD1 (6 bases). The DNA for the CDR3 is TGCAGCGTTGAAGGGGCGGGGGGCCCTGAAGCTTCCTTT. Translating it yields CSVEGAGGPEASF.